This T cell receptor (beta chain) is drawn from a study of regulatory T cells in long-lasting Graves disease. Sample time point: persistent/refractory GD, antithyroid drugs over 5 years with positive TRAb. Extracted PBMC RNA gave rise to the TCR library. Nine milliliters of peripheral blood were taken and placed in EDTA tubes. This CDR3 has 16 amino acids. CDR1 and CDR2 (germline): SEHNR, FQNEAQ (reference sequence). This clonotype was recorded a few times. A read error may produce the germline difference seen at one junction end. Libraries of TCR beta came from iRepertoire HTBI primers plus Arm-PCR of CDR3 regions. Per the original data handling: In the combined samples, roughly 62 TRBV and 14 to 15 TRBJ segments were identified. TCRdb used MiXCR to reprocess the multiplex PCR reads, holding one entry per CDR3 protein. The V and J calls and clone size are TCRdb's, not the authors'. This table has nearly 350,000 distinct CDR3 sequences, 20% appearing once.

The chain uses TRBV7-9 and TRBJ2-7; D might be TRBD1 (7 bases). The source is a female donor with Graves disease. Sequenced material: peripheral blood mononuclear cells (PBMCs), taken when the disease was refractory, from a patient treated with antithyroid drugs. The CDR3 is CTSSLGGGAGLDEQYF. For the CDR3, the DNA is TGTACCAGCAGCTTAGGGGGCGGTGCGGGACTCGACGAGCAGTACTTC.